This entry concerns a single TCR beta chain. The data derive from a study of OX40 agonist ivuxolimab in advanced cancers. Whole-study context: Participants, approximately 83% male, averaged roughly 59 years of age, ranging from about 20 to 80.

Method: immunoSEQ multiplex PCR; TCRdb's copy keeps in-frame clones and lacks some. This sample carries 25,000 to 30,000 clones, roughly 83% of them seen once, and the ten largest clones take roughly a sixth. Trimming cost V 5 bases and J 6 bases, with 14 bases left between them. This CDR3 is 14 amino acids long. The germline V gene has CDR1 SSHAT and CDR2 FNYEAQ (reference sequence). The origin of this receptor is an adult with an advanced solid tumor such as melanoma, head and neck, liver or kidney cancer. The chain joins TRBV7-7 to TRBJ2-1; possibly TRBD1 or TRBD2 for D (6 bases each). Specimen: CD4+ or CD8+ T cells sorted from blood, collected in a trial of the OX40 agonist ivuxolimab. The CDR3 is CASSPRGGGNEQFF. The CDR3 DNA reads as TGTGCCAGCAGCCCCCGCGGAGGGGGCAATGAGCAGTTCTTC.